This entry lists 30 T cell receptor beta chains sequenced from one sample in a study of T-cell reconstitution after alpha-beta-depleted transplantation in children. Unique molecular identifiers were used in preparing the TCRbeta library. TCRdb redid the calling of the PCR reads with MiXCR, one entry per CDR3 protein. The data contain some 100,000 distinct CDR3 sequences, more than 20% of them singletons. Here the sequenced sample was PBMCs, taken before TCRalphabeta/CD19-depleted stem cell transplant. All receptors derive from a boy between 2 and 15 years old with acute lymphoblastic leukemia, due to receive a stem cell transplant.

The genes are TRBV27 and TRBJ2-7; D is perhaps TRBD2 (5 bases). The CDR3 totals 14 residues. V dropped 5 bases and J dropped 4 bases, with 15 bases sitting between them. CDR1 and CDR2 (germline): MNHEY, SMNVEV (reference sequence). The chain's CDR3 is CASSPGNKPYEQYF. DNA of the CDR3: TGTGCCAGCAGTCCCGGGAACAAACCTTACGAGCAGTACTTC.

The CDR3, as DNA: TGTGCCAGCTCACCACAGGGGGCCGTCTACGAGCAGTACTTC. Its translation is CASSPQGAVYEQYF. The chain uses TRBV18 and TRBJ2-7; 7 bases are a match to TRBD1. V shed 1 base and J 3 bases; nucleotides not matched to a gene: 3. The CDR3 runs 14 residues. The germline gives CDR1 KGHSH, CDR2 LQKENI.

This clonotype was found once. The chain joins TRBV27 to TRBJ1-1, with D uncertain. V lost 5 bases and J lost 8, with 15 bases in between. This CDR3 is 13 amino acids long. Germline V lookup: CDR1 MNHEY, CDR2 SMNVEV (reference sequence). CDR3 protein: CASSTEQRREAFF. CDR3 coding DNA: TGTGCCAGCAGTACCGAACAGAGACGAGAAGCTTTCTTT.

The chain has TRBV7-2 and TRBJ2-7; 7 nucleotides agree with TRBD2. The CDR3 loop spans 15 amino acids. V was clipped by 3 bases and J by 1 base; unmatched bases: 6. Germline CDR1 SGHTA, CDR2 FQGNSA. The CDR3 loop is CASSFRGERSYEQYF. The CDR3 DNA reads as TGTGCCAGCAGCTTCCGGGGGGAGCGGTCCTACGAGCAGTACTTC.

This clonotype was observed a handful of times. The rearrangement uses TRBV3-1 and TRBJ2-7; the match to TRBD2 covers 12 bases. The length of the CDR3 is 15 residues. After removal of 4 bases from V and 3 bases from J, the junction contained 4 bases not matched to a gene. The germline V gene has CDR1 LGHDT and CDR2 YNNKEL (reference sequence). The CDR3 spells CASSPSTSGGYEQYF. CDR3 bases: TGTGCCAGCAGCCCATCGACTAGCGGGGGCTACGAGCAGTACTTC.

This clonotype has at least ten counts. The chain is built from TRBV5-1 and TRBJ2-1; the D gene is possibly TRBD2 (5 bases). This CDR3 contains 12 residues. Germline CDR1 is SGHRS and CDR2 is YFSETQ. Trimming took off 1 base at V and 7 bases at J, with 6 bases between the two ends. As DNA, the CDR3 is TGCGCCAGCAGCTTGTCGGGGAATGAGCAGTTCTTC. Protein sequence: CASSLSGNEQFF.

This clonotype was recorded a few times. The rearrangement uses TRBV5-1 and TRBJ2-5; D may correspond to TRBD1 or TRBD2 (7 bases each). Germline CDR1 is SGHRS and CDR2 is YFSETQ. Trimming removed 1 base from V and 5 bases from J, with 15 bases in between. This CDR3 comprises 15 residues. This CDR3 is CASSLLGGGVETQYF. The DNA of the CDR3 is TGCGCCAGCAGCTTGCTGGGAGGGGGCGTGGAGACCCAGTACTTC.

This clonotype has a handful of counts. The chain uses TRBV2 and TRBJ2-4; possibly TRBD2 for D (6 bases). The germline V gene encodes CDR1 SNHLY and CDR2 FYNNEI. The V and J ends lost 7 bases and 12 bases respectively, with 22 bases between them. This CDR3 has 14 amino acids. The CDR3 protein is CASKVGSGVGTQYF. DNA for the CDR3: TGTGCCAGCAAGGTTGGTAGCGGAGTCGGAACTCAGTACTTC.

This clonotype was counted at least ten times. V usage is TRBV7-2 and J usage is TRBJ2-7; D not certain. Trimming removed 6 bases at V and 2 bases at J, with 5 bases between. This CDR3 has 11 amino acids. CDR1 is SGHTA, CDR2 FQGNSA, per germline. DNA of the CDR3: TGTGCCAGCAGTTCCACCTACGAGCAGTACTTC. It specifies CASSSTYEQYF.

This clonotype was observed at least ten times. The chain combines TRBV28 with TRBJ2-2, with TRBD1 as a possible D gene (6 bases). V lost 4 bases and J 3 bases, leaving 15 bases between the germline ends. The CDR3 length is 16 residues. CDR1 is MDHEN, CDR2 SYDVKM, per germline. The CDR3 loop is CASSSRGLRDTGELFF. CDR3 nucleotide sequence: TGTGCCAGCAGTTCTAGGGGGTTAAGGGACACCGGGGAGCTGTTTTTT.

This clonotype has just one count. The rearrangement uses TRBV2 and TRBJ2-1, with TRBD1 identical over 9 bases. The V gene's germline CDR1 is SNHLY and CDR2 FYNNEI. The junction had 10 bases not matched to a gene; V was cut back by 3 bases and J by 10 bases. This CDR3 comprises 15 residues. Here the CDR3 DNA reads TGTGCCAGCAGTGAGGACAGGGGTCCGTCACGGGAGCAGTTCTTC. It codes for CASSEDRGPSREQFF. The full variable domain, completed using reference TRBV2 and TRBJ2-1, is EPEVTQTPSHQVTQMGQEVILRCVPISNHLYFYWYRQILGQKVEFLVSFYNNEISEKSEIFDDQFSVERPDGSNFTLKIRSTKLEDSAMYFCASSEDRGPSREQFFGPGTRLTVL.

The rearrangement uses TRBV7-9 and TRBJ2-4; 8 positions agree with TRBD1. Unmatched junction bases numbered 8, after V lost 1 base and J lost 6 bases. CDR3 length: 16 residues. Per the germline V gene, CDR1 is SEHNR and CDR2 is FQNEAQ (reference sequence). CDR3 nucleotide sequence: TGTGCCAGCAGCTTAGGGGTAGGGACAGGCGCAAACATTCAGTACTTC. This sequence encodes CASSLGVGTGANIQYF.

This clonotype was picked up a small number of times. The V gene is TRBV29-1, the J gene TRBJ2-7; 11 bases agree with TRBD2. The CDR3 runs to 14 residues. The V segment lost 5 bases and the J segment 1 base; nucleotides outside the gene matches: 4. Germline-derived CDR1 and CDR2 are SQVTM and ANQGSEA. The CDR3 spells CSVLTSGRSYEQYF. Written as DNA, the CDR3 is TGCAGCGTTCTAACTAGCGGGAGATCCTACGAGCAGTACTTC.

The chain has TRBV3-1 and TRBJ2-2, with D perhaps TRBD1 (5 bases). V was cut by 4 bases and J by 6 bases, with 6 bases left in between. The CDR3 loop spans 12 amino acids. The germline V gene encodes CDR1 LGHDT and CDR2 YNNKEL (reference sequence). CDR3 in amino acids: CASSPQAGELFF. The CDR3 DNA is TGTGCCAGCAGCCCACAGGCCGGGGAGCTGTTTTTT.

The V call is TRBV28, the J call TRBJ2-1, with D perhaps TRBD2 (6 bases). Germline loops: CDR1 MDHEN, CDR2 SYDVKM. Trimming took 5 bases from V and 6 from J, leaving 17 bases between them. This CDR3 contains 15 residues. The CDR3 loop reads CASSPSAGWGNEQFF. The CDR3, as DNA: TGTGCCAGCAGTCCTTCGGCGGGATGGGGCAATGAGCAGTTCTTC.

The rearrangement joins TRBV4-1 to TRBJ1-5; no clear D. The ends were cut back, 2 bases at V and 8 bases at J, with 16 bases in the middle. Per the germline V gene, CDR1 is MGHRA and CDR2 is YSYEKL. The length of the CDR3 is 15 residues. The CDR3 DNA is TGCGCCAGCAGCCAACAAGCAGGAGACATCAAGCCCCAGCATTTT. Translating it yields CASSQQAGDIKPQHF.

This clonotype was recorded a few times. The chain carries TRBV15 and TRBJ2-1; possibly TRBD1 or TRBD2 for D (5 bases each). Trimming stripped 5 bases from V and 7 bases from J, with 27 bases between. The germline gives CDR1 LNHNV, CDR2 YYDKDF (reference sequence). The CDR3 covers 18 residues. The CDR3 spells CATSPGPRVPYTANEQFF. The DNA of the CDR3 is TGTGCCACCAGCCCGGGACCCAGAGTCCCCTACACCGCGAATGAGCAGTTCTTC.

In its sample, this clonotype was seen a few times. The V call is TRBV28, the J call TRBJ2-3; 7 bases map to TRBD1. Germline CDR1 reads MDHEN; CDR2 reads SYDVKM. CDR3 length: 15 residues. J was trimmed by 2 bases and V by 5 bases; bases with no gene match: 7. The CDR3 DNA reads TGTGCCAGCAGTGAGGGGGCGGCAACCACAGATACGCAGTATTTT. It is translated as CASSEGAATTDTQYF.

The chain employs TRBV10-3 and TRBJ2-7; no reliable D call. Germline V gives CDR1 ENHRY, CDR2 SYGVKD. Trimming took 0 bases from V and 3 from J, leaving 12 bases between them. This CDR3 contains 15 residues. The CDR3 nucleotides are TGTGCCATCAGTGAGTCGAACTTACCGGGCTACGAGCAGTACTTC. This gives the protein CAISESNLPGYEQYF.

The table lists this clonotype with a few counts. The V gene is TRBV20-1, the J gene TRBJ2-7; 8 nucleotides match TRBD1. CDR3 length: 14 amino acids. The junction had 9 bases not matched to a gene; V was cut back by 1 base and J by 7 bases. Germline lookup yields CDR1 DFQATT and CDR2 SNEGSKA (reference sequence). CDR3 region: CSARVTGDRREQYF. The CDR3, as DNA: TGCAGTGCTAGAGTCACCGGGGACAGGAGGGAGCAGTACTTC.

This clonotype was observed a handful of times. DNA for the CDR3: TGTGCCACCAGTGATTTGCAGGGGGGGGGGCAAGAGACCCAGTACTTC. Residues: CATSDLQGGGQETQYF. The rearrangement joins TRBV24-1 to TRBJ2-5; D tentatively fits TRBD1 or TRBD2 (7 bases each). V gave up 0 bases and J gave up 2 bases, with 12 bases separating them. The CDR3 runs 16 residues. CDR1 and CDR2 (germline): KGHDR, SFDVKD.

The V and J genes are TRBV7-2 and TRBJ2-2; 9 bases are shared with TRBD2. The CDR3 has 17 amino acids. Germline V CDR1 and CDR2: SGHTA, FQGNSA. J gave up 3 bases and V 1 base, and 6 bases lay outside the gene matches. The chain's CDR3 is CASSLGASGMYTGELFF. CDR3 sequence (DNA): TGTGCCAGCAGCTTAGGTGCTAGCGGGATGTACACCGGGGAGCTGTTTTTT.

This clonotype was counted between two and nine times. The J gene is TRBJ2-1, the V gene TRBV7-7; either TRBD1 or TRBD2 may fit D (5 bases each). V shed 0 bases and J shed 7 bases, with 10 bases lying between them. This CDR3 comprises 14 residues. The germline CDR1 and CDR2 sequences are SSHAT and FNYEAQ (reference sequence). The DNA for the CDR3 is TGTGCCAGCAGCTTAGCCGAGGGGCGAAATGAGCAGTTCTTC. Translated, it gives CASSLAEGRNEQFF.

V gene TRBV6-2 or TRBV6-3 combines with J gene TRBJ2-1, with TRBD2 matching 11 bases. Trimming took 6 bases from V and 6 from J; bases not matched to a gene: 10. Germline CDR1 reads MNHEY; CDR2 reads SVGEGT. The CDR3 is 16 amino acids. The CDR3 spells CASREPRLAGPNEQFF. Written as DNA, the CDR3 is TGTGCCAGCAGGGAGCCCCGACTAGCGGGACCCAATGAGCAGTTCTTC.

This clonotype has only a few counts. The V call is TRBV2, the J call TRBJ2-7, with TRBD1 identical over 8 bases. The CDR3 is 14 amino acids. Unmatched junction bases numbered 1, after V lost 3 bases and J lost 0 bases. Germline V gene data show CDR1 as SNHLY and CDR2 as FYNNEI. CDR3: CASSDRGPSYEQYF. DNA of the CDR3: TGTGCCAGCAGTGACAGGGGGCCCTCCTACGAGCAGTACTTC.

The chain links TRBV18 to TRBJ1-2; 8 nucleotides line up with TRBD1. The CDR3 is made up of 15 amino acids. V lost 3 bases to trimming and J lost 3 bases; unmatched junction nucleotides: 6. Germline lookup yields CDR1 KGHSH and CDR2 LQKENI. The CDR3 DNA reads TGTGCCAGCTCACCGGGCAGGGGGCGCGACTATGGCTACACCTTC. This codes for CASSPGRGRDYGYTF.

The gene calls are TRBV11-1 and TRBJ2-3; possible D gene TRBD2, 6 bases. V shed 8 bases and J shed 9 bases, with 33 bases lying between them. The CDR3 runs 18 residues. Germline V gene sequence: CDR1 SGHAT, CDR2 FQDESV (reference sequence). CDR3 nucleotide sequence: TGTGCCAGCTTTGGGGTTCCGATCCGACTAGAGCCCATTGGAACGCAGTATTTT. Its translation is CASFGVPIRLEPIGTQYF.

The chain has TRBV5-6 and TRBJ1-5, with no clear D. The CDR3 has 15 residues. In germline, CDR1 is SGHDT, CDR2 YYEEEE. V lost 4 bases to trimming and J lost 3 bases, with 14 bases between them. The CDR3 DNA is TGTGCCAGCAGCCTGGGGAGGACTATCAATCAGCCCCAGCATTTT. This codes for CASSLGRTINQPQHF.

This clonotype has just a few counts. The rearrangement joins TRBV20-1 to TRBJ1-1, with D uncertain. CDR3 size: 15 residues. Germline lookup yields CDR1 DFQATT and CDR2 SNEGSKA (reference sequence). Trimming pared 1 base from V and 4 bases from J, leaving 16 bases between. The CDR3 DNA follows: TGCAGTGCTAGAGTACCAGAACCCGGGCGCACTGAAGCTTTCTTT. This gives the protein CSARVPEPGRTEAFF.

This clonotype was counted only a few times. In DNA form, the CDR3 reads TGCAGCGTTGAAGTGGGGGGGAACACTGAAGCTTTCTTT. It is translated as CSVEVGGNTEAFF. This sequence joins TRBV29-1 and TRBJ1-1; D might be TRBD1 (5 bases). V lost 1 base and J 1 base, leaving 7 bases between the germline ends. Germline V lookup: CDR1 SQVTM, CDR2 ANQGSEA. This CDR3 is built from 13 residues.